This entry lists 8 T cell receptor beta chains sequenced from one sample in a study of glioma-infiltrating T cells (dated by TCRdb to between 2015 and 2016). Sequencing instrument: Illumina MiSeq. TCR alpha and beta CDR3 regions were amplified with the iRepertoire nested amplicon-rescue multiplex PCR (arm-PCR) platform from RNA. TCRdb ran its own pipeline on the public reads, namely fastp trimming at Q25 and MiXCR clone calling, and kept in-frame beta chains. Here each entry gathers all rows of one CDR3 protein and keeps the most common genes and DNA. The sample has about 140,000 distinct CDR3 sequences on record, around 42% of them singletons. The ten largest clones represent around 18% of the sample. The specimen was glioma tissue, nonneoplastic brain tissue, or PBMCs (not recorded which). The receptors were sampled from a human donor with low-grade glioma or glioblastoma, undergoing nonglioma brain surgery, or in good health (not recorded which).

This clonotype has just a few counts. This chain connects TRBV14 to TRBJ1-1; D unclear. The germline gives CDR1 SGHDN, CDR2 FVKESK. Trimming pared 4 bases from V and 4 bases from J, leaving 10 bases between. This CDR3 contains 13 residues. The CDR3 reads CASSLNSGTEAFF. The CDR3 coding sequence is TGTGCCAGCAGCCTGAACAGCGGCACTGAAGCTTTCTTT. The complete variable domain, with remaining parts taken from reference TRBV14 and TRBJ1-1, reads EAGVTQFPSHSVIEKGQTVTLRCDPISGHDNLYWYRRVMGKEIKFLLHFVKESKQDESGMPNNRFLAERTGGTYSTLKVQPAELEDSGVYFCASSLNSGTEAFFGQGTRLTVV.

The chain recombines TRBV6-6 with TRBJ1-5; D is uncertain. Germline CDR1 is MNHNY and CDR2 is SVGAGI (reference sequence). V gave up 5 bases and J gave up 2 bases, with 4 bases separating them. This CDR3 comprises 12 residues. Here the CDR3 DNA reads TGTGCCAGCAGTAAGGGCAATCAGCCCCAGCATTTT. Amino acid sequence: CASSKGNQPQHF.

This clonotype appeared a few times. V is TRBV7-9 and J is TRBJ1-1; D ambiguous. CDR1 is SEHNR and CDR2 is FQNEAQ in the germline V gene (reference sequence). The CDR3 covers 13 residues. Trimming took 5 bases from V and 1 from J, leaving 8 bases between them. CDR3 bases: TGTGCCAGCAGCCAACGGCCGAACACTGAAGCTTTCTTT. As protein: CASSQRPNTEAFF.

The chain carries TRBV12-3 or TRBV12-4 and TRBJ1-1; no clear D. The CDR3 covers 13 residues. Trimming left V 7 bases short and J 8 bases short, with 17 bases between. The chain's CDR3 is CASMQNGGLEAFF. Here the CDR3 DNA reads TGTGCCAGCATGCAGAATGGAGGCCTAGAAGCTTTCTTT.

The chain links TRBV7-8 to TRBJ2-1; TRBD1 matches at 11 bases. The CDR3 sequence is 15 residues long. The ends lost 4 bases at V and 9 bases at J; junction bases unmatched: 8. Germline assignment: CDR1 SGHVS and CDR2 FQNEAQ. The CDR3: CASSSAGTGGSEQFF. The CDR3 DNA reads as TGTGCCAGCAGCTCCGCCGGGACAGGGGGAAGTGAGCAGTTCTTC.

The chain uses TRBV19 and TRBJ2-2; no definite D call. Trimming stripped 3 bases from V and 6 bases from J, with 2 bases between. The germline CDR1 and CDR2 sequences are LNHDA and SQIVND (reference sequence). The CDR3 is made up of 11 amino acids. The CDR3 here is CASSMAGELFF. The DNA of the CDR3 is TGTGCCAGTAGTATGGCCGGGGAGCTGTTTTTT.

About this clonotype: Sequence at one end of the junction differs from germline and may be a read error. The rearrangement uses TRBV6-2 or TRBV6-3 and TRBJ2-3; D is perhaps TRBD2 (6 bases). The CDR3 has 15 amino acids. Germline V gene sequence: CDR1 MNHEY, CDR2 SVGEGT. The CDR3 DNA sequence: TGTGCCATCAGTGGGACTGTTTCTAGCACAGATACGCAGTATTTT. Translating it yields CAISGTVSSTDTQYF.

The chain joins TRBV7-6 to TRBJ1-1; no definite D call. Trimming cost V 5 bases and J 1 base, with 8 bases left between them. The CDR3 totals 13 residues. The germline gives CDR1 SGHVS, CDR2 FNYEAQ. The CDR3 DNA sequence: TGTGCCAGCAGCATAAAGGAGAACACTGAAGCTTTCTTT. This sequence encodes CASSIKENTEAFF.